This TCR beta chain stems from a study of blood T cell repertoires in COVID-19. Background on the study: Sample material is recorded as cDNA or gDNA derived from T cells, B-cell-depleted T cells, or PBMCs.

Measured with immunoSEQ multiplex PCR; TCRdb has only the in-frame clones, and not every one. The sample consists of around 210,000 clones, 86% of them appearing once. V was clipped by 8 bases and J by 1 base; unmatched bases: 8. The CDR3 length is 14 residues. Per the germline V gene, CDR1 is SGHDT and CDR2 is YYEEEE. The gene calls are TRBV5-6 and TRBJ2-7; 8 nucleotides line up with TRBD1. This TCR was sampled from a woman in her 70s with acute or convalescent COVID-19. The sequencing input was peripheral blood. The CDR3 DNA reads TGTGCCAGTCTAGGGACAGGACGATCCTACGAGCAGTACTTC. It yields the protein CASLGTGRSYEQYF.